The 23 T cell receptor beta chains reported below all come from one sample, sequenced in a study of blood T cells in healthy people across ages. With a J-beta primer mix and a sample-barcoded 5' primer, a second PCR ran about 7 to 12 cycles. TCRdb redid the calling of the 5' RACE reads with MiXCR, one entry per CDR3 protein. The table records some 920,000 distinct CDR3 sequences, around 54% of them present only once. Specimen: blood. The receptors derive from a woman aged 55-69 years in good health.

The V call is TRBV7-6, the J call TRBJ2-5, with TRBD2 matching over 10 bases. CDR3 length: 17 residues. Trimming cost V 5 bases and J 5 bases; bases outside gene matches: 14. Looked up from germline, CDR1 is SGHVS and CDR2 is FNYEAQ. The CDR3 DNA is TGTGCCAGCAGCACGACTAGCGGGCTATACCTACTTGAGACCCAGTACTTC. Protein: CASSTTSGLYLLETQYF.

The rearrangement uses TRBV15 and TRBJ2-4; no clear D. Deletions cut 1 base from V and 8 bases from J, with 12 bases between. CDR3 length equals 14 residues. In germline, CDR1 is LNHNV, CDR2 YYDKDF (reference sequence). CDR3: CATSRVIGVDIQYF. The DNA of the CDR3 is TGTGCCACCAGCAGAGTAATAGGTGTAGACATTCAGTACTTC.

The V gene is TRBV6-2 or TRBV6-3, the J gene TRBJ2-5; 11 bases are shared with TRBD2. The end of the DNA is better explained by TRBJ2-7, so the J call may be wrong. This CDR3 spans 16 amino acids. The germline V gene encodes CDR1 MNHEY and CDR2 SVGEGT. CDR3: CASSAPSGTSGYEQYF. The CDR3, as DNA: TGTGCCAGCAGTGCTCCCTCCGGGACTAGCGGCTACGAGCAGTACTTC.

This clonotype was detected ten times or more. The rearrangement links TRBV10-3 to TRBJ1-2; D is undetermined. Trimming took 4 bases from V and 10 from J, leaving 16 bases between them. Germline CDR1 reads ENHRY; CDR2 reads SYGVKD. This CDR3 comprises 13 residues. CDR3 region: CAISVSPDYPYTF. The CDR3 DNA reads TGTGCCATCAGTGTGTCCCCTGATTATCCCTACACCTTC.

The rearrangement joins TRBV5-4 to TRBJ2-6; D ambiguous. This CDR3 is 16 amino acids long. In germline, CDR1 is SGHNT, CDR2 YYREEE (reference sequence). Trimming shortened V by 2 bases and J by 0 bases, and 9 bases separated the two germline ends. CDR3 coding DNA: TGTGCCAGCAGCTTACCTGTTAGCTCTGGGGCCAACGTCCTGACTTTC. The encoded protein is CASSLPVSSGANVLTF.

The gene calls are TRBV7-9 and TRBJ2-2, with D perhaps being TRBD1 or TRBD2 (6 bases each). The V end was cut by 0 bases, the J end by 2 bases, with 13 bases between. This CDR3 has 17 amino acids. From germline, CDR1 is SEHNR and CDR2 FQNEAQ (reference sequence). CDR3 nucleotides: TGTGCCAGCAGCTTAGCGCTGGGCGGGACAAACACCGGGGAGCTGTTTTTT. It translates to CASSLALGGTNTGELFF.

V usage is TRBV5-1 and J usage is TRBJ2-7, with D possibly matching TRBD1 (6 bases). The end of the DNA fits TRBJ2-5 better, so the J call may be wrong. The CDR3 covers 15 residues. Looked up from germline, CDR1 is SGHRS and CDR2 is YFSETQ. The CDR3 region has the DNA TGCGCCAGCAGAAAGGACAGAGCTCCTGGGGAGACCCAGTACTTC. Residues: CASRKDRAPGETQYF.

The chain recombines TRBV3-1 with TRBJ1-2; D might be TRBD1 (6 bases). The CDR3 contains 15 residues. The V gene lost 5 bases and the J gene lost 0 bases, with 13 bases spanning the gap. CDR1 LGHDT and CDR2 YNNKEL come from the germline V gene (reference sequence). CDR3 sequence reads: CASSAWDTANYGYTF. CDR3 nucleotides: TGTGCCAGCAGCGCGTGGGACACCGCTAACTATGGCTACACCTTC.

CDR3 sequence (DNA): TGCAGCGTTGGAGAGGGTTGGAATTCACCCCTCCACTTT. Its protein is CSVGEGWNSPLHF. J is TRBJ1-6 and V is TRBV29-1; no definite D call. The CDR3 length is 13 residues. V was cut by 4 bases and J by 7 bases, with 11 bases left in between. The germline V gene encodes CDR1 SQVTM and CDR2 ANQGSEA.

In this sample, this clonotype turned up a few times. Written as DNA, the CDR3 is TGTGCCAGCAGTTTAAAGTGGGACAGCCGTTACGAGCAGTACTTC. Translated: CASSLKWDSRYEQYF. The chain uses TRBV27 and TRBJ2-7; 7 nucleotides line up with TRBD1. V dropped 2 bases and J dropped 4; count of bases not matched to a gene: 8. CDR3 length equals 15 residues. CDR1 and CDR2 from the germline V gene are MNHEY and SMNVEV (reference sequence).

This sequence joins TRBV6-1 and TRBJ2-7; 7 bases fit TRBD2. Germline loops: CDR1 MNHNS, CDR2 SASEGT. The CDR3 consists of 15 residues. Germline trimming cut 2 bases from V and 3 bases from J; bases unmatched to any gene: 7. The CDR3 bases are TGTGCCAGCAGTGAATTACCAGCGGGATACTACGAGCAGTACTTC. Amino acid sequence: CASSELPAGYYEQYF.

The chain has TRBV28 and TRBJ2-2, with a possible D match to TRBD2 (5 bases). The CDR3 totals 15 residues. In germline, CDR1 is MDHEN, CDR2 SYDVKM. V was trimmed by 5 bases and J by 0 bases, leaving 10 bases between them. CDR3 DNA sequence: TGTGCCAGCAGTCCCCGGACTGCGAACACCGGGGAGCTGTTTTTT. This codes for CASSPRTANTGELFF.

The gene calls are TRBV10-3 and TRBJ2-7, with 8 bases aligning to TRBD1. V lost 0 bases to trimming and J lost 0 bases; unmatched junction nucleotides: 1. The CDR3 runs to 15 residues. CDR1 is ENHRY and CDR2 is SYGVKD in the germline V gene. The CDR3 DNA reads TGTGCCATCAGTGAGTCGGGGACAGGCTCCTACGAGCAGTACTTC. Translation: CAISESGTGSYEQYF.

CDR3 bases: TGTGCCAGCAGCCAAGAGGCAGGGGGCTTTTCATTTAATTTCACTCGGCCAAACAATGAGCAGTTCTTC. Translated: CASSQEAGGFSFNFTRPNNEQFF. The chain combines TRBV4-2 with TRBJ2-1; TRBD1 matches at 8 bases. V dropped 0 bases and J dropped 5; count of bases not matched to a gene: 27. CDR3 size: 23 residues. Germline CDR1 and CDR2: LGHNA and YNFKEQ.

The V and J genes are TRBV6-5 and TRBJ2-7; 7 bases line up with TRBD2. The ends lost 5 bases at V and 3 bases at J; junction bases unmatched: 7. Germline V gene sequence: CDR1 MNHEY, CDR2 SVGAGI. This CDR3 spans 14 amino acids. CDR3 sequence: CASSDFPGGYEQYF. In DNA form, the CDR3 reads TGTGCCAGCAGTGACTTCCCGGGAGGCTACGAGCAGTACTTC.

The J gene is TRBJ2-7, the V gene TRBV20-1; D call uncertain. Trimming left V 5 bases short and J 3 bases short, with 11 bases between. CDR1 DFQATT and CDR2 SNEGSKA come from the germline V gene (reference sequence). This CDR3 is 12 amino acids long. The CDR3 DNA reads TGCAGTGCTCGTCCACCGGGCTACGAGCAGTACTTC. Encoded protein: CSARPPGYEQYF.

This chain connects TRBV2 to TRBJ1-1, with D unclear. CDR3 size: 13 residues. V was trimmed by 8 bases and J by 3 bases, leaving 13 bases between them. In germline, CDR1 is SNHLY, CDR2 FYNNEI. CDR3 in DNA: TGTGCCAGCCGGTGGACCGGACACACTGAAGCTTTCTTT. Translating it yields CASRWTGHTEAFF.

This clonotype appeared a single time. The chain joins TRBV21-1 to TRBJ1-4. TRBV21-1 is a pseudogene. This CDR3 spans 15 amino acids. In DNA, the CDR3 is TGTGCCAGCAGCTCTGGAGGGGAAACTAATGAAAAACTGTTTTTT. Encoded protein: CASSSGGETNEKLFF.

V gene TRBV18 combines with J gene TRBJ1-3; D gene uncertain. The CDR3 is made up of 11 amino acids. V lost 4 bases and J lost 6, with 4 bases in between. Germline V gene sequence: CDR1 KGHSH, CDR2 LQKENI. The DNA for the CDR3 is TGTGCCAGCTCACTACAAAACACCATATATTTT. This codes for CASSLQNTIYF. Together with reference TRBV18 and TRBJ1-3, the CDR3 gives the full variable domain: NAGVMQNPRHLVRRRGQEARLRCSPMKGHSHVYWYRQLPEEGLKFMVYLQKENIIDESGMPKERFSAEFPKEGPSILRIQQVVRGDSAAYFCASSLQNTIYFGEGSWLTVV.

V is TRBV6-2 or TRBV6-3 and J is TRBJ2-5, with TRBD2 matching 8 bases. Trimming removed 7 bases from V and 3 bases from J; junction bases left unmatched: 19. Per the germline V gene, CDR1 is MNHEY and CDR2 is SVGEGT. This CDR3 is built from 18 residues. CDR3 loop: CASIEPPGLARSKETQYF. The DNA of the CDR3 is TGTGCCAGCATCGAACCACCCGGACTAGCACGGTCAAAAGAGACCCAGTACTTC.

The chain combines TRBV11-2 with TRBJ2-7; no clear D. Germline CDR1 and CDR2: SGHAT and FQNNGV. V was shortened by 6 bases and J by 1 base, with 16 bases between the two germline ends. The CDR3 is 15 amino acids. CDR3 coding DNA: TGTGCCAGCAGTCAGGCACAGACCTATTCCTACGAGCAGTACTTC. Residues: CASSQAQTYSYEQYF.

As for this clonotype: At one of its ends the junction is not consistent with the germline gene, which may arise from a read error. This chain uses TRBV30 with TRBJ1-5; the D gene is possibly TRBD1 (5 bases). Germline lookup yields CDR1 GTSNPN and CDR2 SVGIG (reference sequence). The length of the CDR3 is 12 residues. The DNA for the CDR3 is TGTGCCTGGAGTAGGGGCAAGCAGCCCCAGCATTTT. Amino acids: CAWSRGKQPQHF.

This clonotype was recorded at least ten times. The J gene is TRBJ2-7, the V gene TRBV27; D possibly corresponds to TRBD2 (5 bases). The CDR3 loop spans 13 amino acids. The V end was cut by 5 bases, the J end by 3 bases, with 11 bases between. Germline V gene data show CDR1 as MNHEY and CDR2 as SMNVEV (reference sequence). CDR3 loop: CASSGVAGYEQYF. CDR3 sequence (DNA): TGTGCCAGCAGTGGGGTCGCGGGCTACGAGCAGTACTTC.